The 23 T cell receptor beta chains given below trace back to one sample, sequenced in a study of identical twins. TCRdb re-derived calls from the 5' RACE reads in MiXCR, one entry per CDR3 protein. The sample records around 1.7 million distinct CDR3 sequences, under 35% being singletons. The sample was cord blood. The receptors were gathered from a newborn girl in good health.

In this sample, this clonotype turned up a few times. The chain uses TRBV9 and TRBJ1-4; 8 bases fit TRBD1. The CDR3 contains 15 residues. Germline loops: CDR1 SGDLS, CDR2 YYNGEE. The J segment lost 5 bases and the V segment lost 2 bases, leaving 5 bases of the junction unmatched. In nucleotides, the CDR3 is TGTGCCAGCAGCGTCACGGACAGGGAAAATGAAAAACTGTTTTTT. Protein: CASSVTDRENEKLFF.

This clonotype was counted many times. V is TRBV7-2 and J is TRBJ2-1, with 10 bases matching TRBD2. The V segment lost 1 base and the J segment 4 bases; nucleotides outside the gene matches: 4. There are 16 residues in the CDR3. Looked up from germline, CDR1 is SGHTA and CDR2 is FQGNSA. Written as DNA, the CDR3 is TGTGCCAGCAGCTTAGGGGGGACTAGCGAGTACAATGAGCAGTTCTTC. Its protein product is CASSLGGTSEYNEQFF. The full variable domain, its missing parts supplied by reference TRBV7-2 and TRBJ2-1, is GAGVSQSPSNKVTEKGKDVELRCDPISGHTALYWYRQSLGQGLEFLIYFQGNSAPDKSGLPSDRFSAERTGGSVSTLTIQRTQQEDSAVYLCASSLGGTSEYNEQFFGPGTRLTVL.

This rearrangement joins TRBV11-2 to TRBJ1-2; 8 bases agree with TRBD1. With V trimmed by 6 bases and J by 4 bases, 7 bases remained unmatched. Germline-derived CDR1 and CDR2 are SGHAT and FQNNGV. CDR3 length: 14 residues. DNA of the CDR3: TGTGCCAGCAGAGAGACAGGGGCTGGCTATGGCTACACCTTC. It is translated as CASRETGAGYGYTF.

Remarks on this clonotype: A single base separates this from a much larger clone, so it may be a read error. This chain links TRBV13 with TRBJ2-1; a weak D match, TRBD1 (5 bases). CDR1 is PRHDT, CDR2 FYEKMQ, per germline (reference sequence). The CDR3 extends over 15 amino acids. The chain's CDR3 is CASSFDSNSYNGQFF. For the CDR3, the DNA is TGTGCCAGCAGCTTTGACAGCAACTCCTACAATGGGCAGTTCTTC.

The sample holds a few counts of this clonotype. This chain uses TRBV11-2 with TRBJ2-4; 12 nucleotides match TRBD2. After removal of 1 base from V and 0 bases from J, the junction contained 13 bases not matched to a gene. CDR1 SGHAT and CDR2 FQNNGV come from the germline V gene. CDR3 length: 21 residues. The chain's CDR3 is CASSLGPSVTSGGLAKNIQYF. In nucleotides, the CDR3 is TGTGCCAGCAGCTTAGGCCCCTCGGTAACTAGCGGGGGGCTAGCCAAAAACATTCAGTACTTC.

The chain couples TRBV10-1 to TRBJ2-3; 9 nucleotides agree with TRBD2. The CDR3 is 13 amino acids. Germline trimming cut 8 bases from V and 4 bases from J; bases unmatched to any gene: 4. Per the germline V gene, CDR1 is WNHNN and CDR2 is SYGVQD (reference sequence). CDR3 amino acids: CASASGAADTQYF. CDR3 nucleotides: TGCGCCAGCGCTAGCGGGGCCGCAGATACGCAGTATTTT.

The sample holds a few counts of this clonotype. The chain recombines TRBV20-1 with TRBJ2-7, with TRBD2 matching 10 bases. The CDR3 is 15 residues long. Germline V gene lookup returns CDR1 DFQATT and CDR2 SNEGSKA (reference sequence). The J segment lost 5 bases and the V segment lost 3 bases, leaving 10 bases of the junction unmatched. DNA for the CDR3: TGCAGTGCTAGGGATAGCGGGAGGATCTTCCACGAGCAGTACTTC. This translates into CSARDSGRIFHEQYF.

The chain is built from TRBV4-2 and TRBJ2-1; TRBD2 might be the D (5 bases). This CDR3 has 16 residues. Trimming took 3 bases from V and 8 from J, leaving 20 bases between them. Germline assignment: CDR1 LGHNA and CDR2 YNFKEQ. CDR3 loop: CASSQKAAYFNHEQFF. The DNA of the CDR3 is TGTGCCAGCAGCCAGAAAGCGGCATATTTCAACCATGAGCAGTTCTTC.

The CDR3 reads CASSQSTQGYGYTF. In DNA form, the CDR3 reads TGCGCCAGCAGTCAATCGACCCAGGGTTATGGCTACACCTTC. J is TRBJ1-2 and V is TRBV23-1, with D possibly matching TRBD1 (5 bases). TRBV23-1 qualifies as an ORF whose function is uncertain. The CDR3 sequence is 14 residues long. The V gene lost 0 bases and the J gene lost 5 bases, with 10 bases spanning the gap.

This clonotype appeared a few times. CDR3 protein: CASSRDYSDTQYF. In DNA form, the CDR3 reads TGTGCCAGCAGTCGGGACTACTCAGATACGCAGTATTTT. The V and J genes are TRBV6-6 and TRBJ2-3; 7 bases are a match to TRBD2. The trim removed 5 bases at V and 4 bases at J, leaving 3 bases unmatched. The CDR3 consists of 13 residues. Germline values: CDR1 MNHNY, CDR2 SVGAGI (reference sequence).

This clonotype was detected a few times. This chain links TRBV9 with TRBJ2-7, with D perhaps matching TRBD1 (5 bases). V lost 0 bases and J 6 bases, leaving 7 bases between the germline ends. CDR1 and CDR2 (germline): SGDLS, YYNGEE. The CDR3 spans 12 residues. CDR3 sequence (DNA): TGTGCCAGCAGCGTAGAAAGGGGCGAGCAGTACTTC. This encodes CASSVERGEQYF.

V gene TRBV5-1 combines with J gene TRBJ2-1; 7 nucleotides align to TRBD2. The germline CDR1 and CDR2 sequences are SGHRS and YFSETQ. The CDR3 has 15 amino acids. Trimming at V came to 2 bases and at J to 10 bases, leaving 12 bases not matched to a gene. The CDR3 DNA is TGCGCCAGCAGCTTTTCAGTAGCGGGCCACTACGAGCAGTTCTTC. Protein: CASSFSVAGHYEQFF.

This clonotype occurred a few times. The chain uses TRBV3-1 and TRBJ2-2; D is possibly TRBD2 (5 bases). V shed 4 bases and J shed 6 bases, with 15 bases lying between them. Germline loops: CDR1 LGHDT, CDR2 YNNKEL (reference sequence). The CDR3 is 15 residues long. The CDR3 coding sequence is TGTGCCAGCAGCCGGCCCCTCGGGATTTCCGGGGAGCTGTTTTTT. Residues: CASSRPLGISGELFF. The complete variable domain, with remaining parts taken from reference TRBV3-1 and TRBJ2-2, reads DTAVSQTPKYLVTQMGNDKSIKCEQNLGHDTMYWYKQDSKKFLKIMFSYNNKELIINETVPNRFSPKSPDKAHLNLHINSLELGDSAVYFCASSRPLGISGELFFGEGSRLTVL.

In this sample, this clonotype turned up many times. This chain uses TRBV28 with TRBJ2-6; 7 bases fit TRBD1. The germline gives CDR1 MDHEN, CDR2 SYDVKM. CDR3 length: 18 residues. V shed 2 bases and J 0 bases; nucleotides not matched to a gene: 7. The CDR3 region has the DNA TGTGCCAGCAGTTTAGGGACAGTCGTCAACTCTGGGGCCAACGTCCTGACTTTC. Its translation: CASSLGTVVNSGANVLTF.

The V call is TRBV9, the J call TRBJ2-3, with no clear D. Trimming took 3 bases from V and 0 from J, leaving 8 bases between them. The germline CDR1 and CDR2 sequences are SGDLS and YYNGEE. The CDR3 covers 14 residues. CDR3 residues: CASSAQTSTDTQYF. CDR3 DNA sequence: TGTGCCAGCAGCGCACAGACTAGCACAGATACGCAGTATTTT.

This clonotype was detected ten times or more. The rearrangement joins TRBV29-1 to TRBJ2-3; weak D call: TRBD2 (6 bases). Between the trimmed V and J ends, which lost 4 bases and 4 bases, there was a span of 9 bases. The CDR3 runs to 12 residues. Germline V gene sequence: CDR1 SQVTM, CDR2 ANQGSEA. CDR3 in DNA: TGCAGCGTTGGACTAGGGGCAGATACGCAGTATTTT. It translates to CSVGLGADTQYF.

The V gene is TRBV20-1, the J gene TRBJ1-1, with D perhaps matching TRBD1 (5 bases). The length of the CDR3 is 13 residues. Germline V gene data show CDR1 as DFQATT and CDR2 as SNEGSKA (reference sequence). The V end was cut by 1 base, the J end by 6 bases, with 12 bases between. CDR3 DNA sequence: TGCAGTGCTAGAGGGGGCAGGTCCCCTGAAGCTTTCTTT. Its translation is CSARGGRSPEAFF.

The V gene is TRBV12-3 or TRBV12-4, the J gene TRBJ2-7, with D maybe TRBD1 (6 bases). Trimming took 6 bases from V and 3 from J, leaving 12 bases between them. The CDR3 has 13 amino acids. For the CDR3, the DNA is TGTGCCAGCAGACAGGGAACCATCTACGAGCAGTACTTC. Its translation: CASRQGTIYEQYF.

This clonotype occurred a few times. The chain is built from TRBV6-2 or TRBV6-3 and TRBJ1-1; possible D gene TRBD1, 6 bases. Trimming cost V 10 bases and J 0 bases, with 12 bases left between them. Germline assignment: CDR1 MNHEY and CDR2 SVGEGT. The CDR3 loop spans 13 amino acids. The CDR3 DNA reads as TGTGCCACCGAGGGACACATGAACACTGAAGCTTTCTTT. Encoded protein: CATEGHMNTEAFF.

The gene calls are TRBV13 and TRBJ2-3; a possible D gene is TRBD2 (5 bases). The V gene's germline CDR1 is PRHDT and CDR2 FYEKMQ (reference sequence). This CDR3 spans 17 amino acids. Between the trimmed V and J ends, which lost 1 base and 4 bases, there was a span of 18 bases. CDR3 coding DNA: TGTGCCAGCAGCTTAGTCGGTGGGAGAGAGGCACCAGATACGCAGTATTTT. It yields the protein CASSLVGGREAPDTQYF. Together with reference TRBV13 and TRBJ2-3, the CDR3 gives the full variable domain: AAGVIQSPRHLIKEKRETATLKCYPIPRHDTVYWYQQGPGQDPQFLISFYEKMQSDKGSIPDRFSAQQFSDYHSELNMSSLELGDSALYFCASSLVGGREAPDTQYFGPGTRLTVL.

The rearrangement uses TRBV20-1 and TRBJ2-7; D gene unclear. V was cut by 3 bases and J by 2 bases, with 14 bases left in between. Germline CDR1 reads DFQATT; CDR2 reads SNEGSKA (reference sequence). This CDR3 contains 14 residues. CDR3 residues: CSASETRLPYEQYF. For the CDR3, the DNA is TGCAGTGCTAGCGAAACGCGACTGCCCTACGAGCAGTACTTC.

This clonotype was picked up a small number of times. The rearrangement uses TRBV7-2 and TRBJ2-1; 13 nucleotides align to TRBD2. The CDR3 contains 17 residues. Germline V lookup: CDR1 SGHTA, CDR2 FQGNSA. Unmatched junction bases numbered 7, after V lost 5 bases and J lost 3 bases. The CDR3 reads CASSRTSGSSVYNEQFF. In nucleotides, the CDR3 is TGTGCCAGCAGCCGGACTAGCGGGAGTAGTGTCTACAATGAGCAGTTCTTC.

This clonotype was counted only a few times. The chain links TRBV3-1 to TRBJ1-1, with a possible D match to TRBD1 (6 bases). This CDR3 is built from 14 residues. Deletions cut 0 bases from V and 5 bases from J, with 10 bases between. Per germline, CDR1 LGHDT and CDR2 YNNKEL (reference sequence). The CDR3 DNA reads as TGTGCCAGCAGCCAAGAACAGGGTGGGACTGAAGCTTTCTTT. It codes for CASSQEQGGTEAFF.